This paragraph covers one T cell receptor beta chain sequence. Its target is unknown. The data stem from a study of T cell responses to AZD1222 COVID-19 vaccine. Findings of the study overall: Seropositive AZD1222 recipients at baseline numbered only five to seven.

Measured with immunoSEQ multiplex PCR; TCRdb has only the in-frame clones, and not every one. The table has 180,000 or so clones, over 90% seen once. This CDR3 is 15 amino acids long. The germline V gene has CDR1 SGDLS and CDR2 YYNGEE. The ends were cut back, 0 bases at V and 9 bases at J, with 13 bases in the middle. The chain carries TRBV9 and TRBJ1-6; no clear D. The TCR comes from an adult who received the AZD1222 COVID-19 vaccine. The sample consisted of peripheral blood, taken 28 days after the second AZD1222 dose. CDR3 sequence reads: CASSVGEVSGSPLHF. In nucleotides, the CDR3 is TGTGCCAGCAGCGTAGGAGAGGTGTCCGGTTCACCCCTCCACTTT.